This T cell receptor beta chain derives from a study of beta chain features in type 1 diabetes. Study information: The study found patients and healthy donors alike in age, gender and cell yields. Sorted cells from all samples, numbering 107,917,701, were examined. General study results and limits: Researchers caution that PCR might favor shorter templates, equally among patients and controls. Shortening that was moderate but significant affected the TCRB CDR3s of Type 1 diabetes patients in all four CD4+ subsets.

This clone was seen more than once but under ten times. As yet, its antigen is unknown. TCRB transcripts that were expressed got sequenced, as all of the isolated RNA had been reverse transcribed. The repertoire was sequenced with immunoSEQ multiplex PCR; TCRdb's copy has only in-frame clones and lacks some. The sample consists of 640,000 or so clones, about 14% of them appearing once. The sequenced sample consisted of naive CD4+ T cells from blood. This clonotype was obtained from a man between 18 and 35 years old with type 1 diabetes.

CDR3 sequence (DNA): TGTGCCAGCAGCCAAACCGGGCATGGCTACACCTTC. Translated: CASSQTGHGYTF. This chain uses TRBV14 with TRBJ1-2; D ambiguous. V dropped 2 bases and J dropped 6 bases, with 7 bases sitting between them. Germline V gene data show CDR1 as SGHDN and CDR2 as FVKESK. The CDR3 is 12 amino acids.